This T cell receptor (beta chain) was identified during a study of T cell responses to AZD1222 COVID-19 vaccine. Overall study context: Whether given at about 4 or about 12 weeks, second doses were pooled. The study, taken as a whole, reports: Recipients of AZD1222 seropositive at baseline numbered only six or seven.

V was pared by 2 bases and J by 1 base, with 5 bases between. The CDR3 spans 14 residues. Germline V gene data show CDR1 as MNHEY and CDR2 as SVGAGI. Using immunoSEQ multiplex PCR, the repertoire was profiled, and TCRdb retains in-frame clones only, with some absent. This sample yields 150,000 to 200,000 clones, of which roughly 93% are seen a single time; 3.5% to 5% belongs to the top ten. A word on this clone: Its antigen is still unknown.

This TCR came from an adult in good health. The V and J genes are TRBV6-5 and TRBJ2-2; D tentatively reads TRBD1 or TRBD2 (5 bases each). This material consisted of peripheral blood, taken on day 0 of AZD1222 vaccination. In DNA, the CDR3 is TGTGCCAGCAGTTACGGGGGGAACACCGGGGAGCTGTTTTTT. Its protein is CASSYGGNTGELFF.